The rows below give T cell receptor beta chains drawn from one sample of a study of tumor and adjacent non-tumor tissue in lung cancer. TCRdb re-derived calls from the multiplex PCR reads in MiXCR, one entry per CDR3 protein. The sample lists about 50,000 distinct CDR3 sequences; about 70% were seen once. Sequenced input: distant non-tumor lung tissue. These receptors originate from a woman aged 55-75 years with non-small cell lung cancer. CDR3s include the opening cysteine and the closing phenylalanine or tryptophan. Fields, in order: D gene, clone size, V gene, J gene, CDR3 DNA, CDR3 protein. A D gene is named only where the DNA matches it firmly. Clone size appears in some rows only: once, few, many, or a class for an expanded clone.

NA,NA,TRBV6-5,TRBJ2-5,TGTGCCACCAGTTGGACAGAGGGTCAAAAGACCCAGTACTTC,CATSWTEGQKTQYF
TRBD1,NA,TRBV4-2,TRBJ2-7,TGTGCCAGTAGCCCCCCAGGGGGCGAGCAGTACTTC,CASSPPGGEQYF
NA,NA,TRBV5-1,TRBJ2-7,TGCGCCAGCAGCTTGAACAGCGAGTTTACCTACGAGCAGTACTTC,CASSLNSEFTYEQYF
NA,NA,TRBV7-8,TRBJ1-2,TGTGCCAGTAGCTTTCAGTGGTGGGATGGCTACACCTTC,CASSFQWWDGYTF
NA,once,TRBV29-1,TRBJ1-2,TGCAGCGTTGTCAGTACTGGGAACTATGGATACGCCTTC,CSVVSTGNYGYAF
NA,many,TRBV7-9,TRBJ2-5,TGTGCCAGCAGCTCAGGGGGGAGCCAAGAGACCCAGTACTTC,CASSSGGSQETQYF
NA,medium-sized,TRBV6-6,TRBJ1-1,TGTGCCAGCAATAGGGGCCCGAACACTGAAGCTTTCTTT,CASNRGPNTEAFF
NA,NA,TRBV4-2,TRBJ2-6,TGTCCCAGCAGCCAAGCTACCGGGAGAGCTTTTTCTGTGGCCAACGTCCTGACTTTC,CPSSQATGRAFSVANVLTF
NA,few,TRBV6-6,TRBJ2-1,TGTACCAGCAGTTACTCGCCTCTCTACAATGAACAGATCTTC,CTSSYSPLYNEQIF
NA,NA,TRBV29-1,TRBJ2-3,TGCAGCGTTGCGCAGTTGGGGGAGACGGGTATGCAGTATTTT,CSVAQLGETGMQYF
TRBD1,NA,TRBV6-6,TRBJ2-2,TGTGCCAGCAGTGACAGGGAGACCGGGGAGCTGTTTTTT,CASSDRETGELFF
NA,NA,TRBV4-3,TRBJ2-6,TGCGCCAGTAGCCAAGGAACAGTGGAACGTAGGTCTGGGGCCAACGTCCTGACTTTC,CASSQGTVERRSGANVLTF
TRBD2,many,TRBV28,TRBJ2-5,TGTGCCAGCAGTTCACTAGCGGGGGGAGGGGAGACCCAGTACTTC,CASSSLAGGGETQYF
TRBD1,NA,TRBV4-2,TRBJ1-2,TGTGCCAACAGCCCGACAGGACAGGGTGCGATGGGAACCTTC,CANSPTGQGAMGTF
NA,NA,TRBV5-6,TRBJ2-3,TGTGCCAGCAGCCGTACTAGCTTGGGCACAGATACTCTGTATTTT,CASSRTSLGTDTLYF
TRBD2,once,TRBV11-2,TRBJ2-7,TGTGCCAGCAGGTTAGGATACGCGGGGGACCCCTATGAACAGTACTTC,CASRLGYAGDPYEQYF
NA,NA,TRBV20-1,TRBJ2-2,TGCAGTACTAGAGATTTCAACAGGCCGAACACAGGGGAGCTGTTTTTT,CSTRDFNRPNTGELFF
NA,NA,TRBV6-2/TRBV6-3,TRBJ2-7,TGTGCCAGCAGCCAGAAAGAGGGTGTTTACGAGCAGTACTTC,CASSQKEGVYEQYF
NA,NA,TRBV10-1,TRBJ2-7,TGCGCCAGCGGTGAGCAGAGACGAAGTGAGCAGTATTTC,CASGEQRRSEQYF
TRBD1,many,TRBV12-3/TRBV12-4,TRBJ1-4,TGTGCCAGCAGTTCCCCGGGACAGGGCGTTGAAAAACTGTTTTTT,CASSSPGQGVEKLFF
NA,NA,TRBV7-8,TRBJ2-1,TGTGCCAGCAACTTAGGGAGGGGGAGGAATGAGCAATTCTTC,CASNLGRGRNEQFF
NA,NA,TRBV4-3,TRBJ2-5,TGCCCCAGCAGCCAAGAGGTCACCCTTGGCAGGACCCAGTACTTC,CPSSQEVTLGRTQYF
TRBD2,NA,TRBV13,TRBJ2-1,TGTGCCAGCTGCCCTCGAAGTAGCGGGAGAAATGAGCAGTTCTTC,CASCPRSSGRNEQFF
NA,many,TRBV7-8,TRBJ1-5,TGTGCCAGCAGCTTAGTTTCCAGAAATCAGCCCCAGCATTTT,CASSLVSRNQPQHF
NA,NA,TRBV7-9,TRBJ2-2,TGTACCAGCAGCTTAATGGCTTCCGGGGAGCTGTTTTTT,CTSSLMASGELFF
NA,once,TRBV20-1,TRBJ2-7,TGCAATGCTAGAGAAAGCGAGACTTACGAGCAGTACTTC,CNARESETYEQYF
TRBD1,NA,TRBV2,TRBJ2-7,TGTGCCAGCCTCATCGAGGGGGCGGTGAACGAGCACTACTTC,CASLIEGAVNEHYF
NA,NA,TRBV6-4,TRBJ2-2,TGTGCCATCAGTCCCCAACTAGAGAACACCGGGGAGCTGTTTTTT,CAISPQLENTGELFF
NA,NA,TRBV4-1,TRBJ1-5,TGCGCCAGCAGCCTTTTGAGGGGGAATCAGCCCCAGCATTTT,CASSLLRGNQPQHF
NA,once,TRBV6-2/TRBV6-3,TRBJ2-1,TGTGCCAGCAACATAGGGCGTGGAGGTGAGCAGTTCTTC,CASNIGRGGEQFF
NA,many,TRBV5-4,TRBJ2-1,TGTGCCAGCAGGTCTAGCCCTATGAGCTCCTACAATGAGCAGTTCTTC,CASRSSPMSSYNEQFF
TRBD1,many,TRBV4-3,TRBJ2-1,TGCGCCAGCAGCCAAGAGAGGGGGCCTTACAATGAGCAGTTCTTC,CASSQERGPYNEQFF
TRBD1,NA,TRBV10-2,TRBJ2-2,TGCGCCAGGAGTGGCCGAGTGACCGACAGGGTTTACTTCGCCGGGGAGCTGTTTTTT,CARSGRVTDRVYFAGELFF
TRBD2,few,TRBV6-2/TRBV6-3,TRBJ2-7,TGTACTAGTCAGCGGGAGGGCCTGGACAATGAGCAGTACTTC,CTSQREGLDNEQYF
TRBD2,medium-sized,TRBV4-3,TRBJ2-7,TGCGCCAGCAGCCTGCGACTAGCGGGAACCTACGAGCAGTACTTC,CASSLRLAGTYEQYF
NA,NA,TRBV6-6,TRBJ1-2,TGTGCCAGCAGTTACTCCAGTAGCTACACATTC,CASSYSSSYTF
NA,NA,TRBV12-3/TRBV12-4,TRBJ1-1,TGTGCTAGCAGCTGGGGACTGAACACTGAAGCTTTCTTT,CASSWGLNTEAFF
NA,NA,TRBV20-1,TRBJ2-1,TGCAGTGCTAGAGATCGTGGCATCAATGAGCAGTTCTTC,CSARDRGINEQFF
NA,NA,TRBV28,TRBJ2-5,TGTGCCAGCAGTTTAGCGTCGGCAGACCGAAGGAAGGAGACCCAGTACTTC,CASSLASADRRKETQYF
TRBD2,once,TRBV6-5,TRBJ2-1,TGTGCCAGCAGTTACTCGGTCTCTAGCGGTCCCTACAATGAGCAGTCATTC,CASSYSVSSGPYNEQSF
TRBD2,once,TRBV6-5,TRBJ2-4,TGTGCCAACAGTTACGGACTAGATCTGAACATTCAGTACTTT,CANSYGLDLNIQYF
NA,NA,TRBV6-6,TRBJ2-2,TGTGCCAGCAGTTACGAGCGGTGGAACACCGAGGAGCCGTTTTTT,CASSYERWNTEEPFF
NA,NA,TRBV11-2,TRBJ2-2,TGTGCCAGCAGCCCTCCCCAGGGGGGGCGAAACACAGGGGAGCTGTTTTTT,CASSPPQGGRNTGELFF
NA,NA,TRBV7-9,TRBJ1-6,TGTGCCAACAGCTTACTGAGCGATTCACCCCTCCAGTTT,CANSLLSDSPLQF
NA,NA,TRBV12-3/TRBV12-4,TRBJ1-1,TGTGCCAGCATTCGGCGTGGCGCCCCAGAAGCTTTCTTT,CASIRRGAPEAFF
NA,large,TRBV11-2,TRBJ2-7,TGTGCCAGCAGCCCGTTGACGGATGGAGGGCAGTACTTC,CASSPLTDGGQYF
NA,few,TRBV10-3,TRBJ1-1,TGTGCCATCAGTGAGGCTAAGGGTGTGGGACGGAACACTGAAGCTTTTTTT,CAISEAKGVGRNTEAFF
TRBD1,NA,TRBV6-5,TRBJ2-7,TGTGCCAGTAGTGGGGGACAGCGCTCCTACGAGCAGTACTTC,CASSGGQRSYEQYF
NA,NA,TRBV6-2/TRBV6-3,TRBJ2-3,TGTGCCAGCCGATGGGGGAGAGGGCCGAATACGCAGTATTTT,CASRWGRGPNTQYF
NA,NA,TRBV29-1,TRBJ2-5,TGCAGCCTTTTTCAGGGGGAGGCCCAGTACTTC,CSLFQGEAQYF
NA,NA,TRBV12-3/TRBV12-4,TRBJ1-6,TGTGTCAGCAGTGCCGGCAGGGGAGGTGGTTCACCCCTCCACTTT,CVSSAGRGGGSPLHF
NA,NA,TRBV4-3,TRBJ2-7,TGCGCCAGAAACCAACTTTTGGACAGTTCCGAGCAGTACTTC,CARNQLLDSSEQYF
NA,NA,TRBV12-3/TRBV12-4,TRBJ1-2,TGTGCTAGCAGTTCGCAGGGGTTCTATAGCTACACCTTC,CASSSQGFYSYTF